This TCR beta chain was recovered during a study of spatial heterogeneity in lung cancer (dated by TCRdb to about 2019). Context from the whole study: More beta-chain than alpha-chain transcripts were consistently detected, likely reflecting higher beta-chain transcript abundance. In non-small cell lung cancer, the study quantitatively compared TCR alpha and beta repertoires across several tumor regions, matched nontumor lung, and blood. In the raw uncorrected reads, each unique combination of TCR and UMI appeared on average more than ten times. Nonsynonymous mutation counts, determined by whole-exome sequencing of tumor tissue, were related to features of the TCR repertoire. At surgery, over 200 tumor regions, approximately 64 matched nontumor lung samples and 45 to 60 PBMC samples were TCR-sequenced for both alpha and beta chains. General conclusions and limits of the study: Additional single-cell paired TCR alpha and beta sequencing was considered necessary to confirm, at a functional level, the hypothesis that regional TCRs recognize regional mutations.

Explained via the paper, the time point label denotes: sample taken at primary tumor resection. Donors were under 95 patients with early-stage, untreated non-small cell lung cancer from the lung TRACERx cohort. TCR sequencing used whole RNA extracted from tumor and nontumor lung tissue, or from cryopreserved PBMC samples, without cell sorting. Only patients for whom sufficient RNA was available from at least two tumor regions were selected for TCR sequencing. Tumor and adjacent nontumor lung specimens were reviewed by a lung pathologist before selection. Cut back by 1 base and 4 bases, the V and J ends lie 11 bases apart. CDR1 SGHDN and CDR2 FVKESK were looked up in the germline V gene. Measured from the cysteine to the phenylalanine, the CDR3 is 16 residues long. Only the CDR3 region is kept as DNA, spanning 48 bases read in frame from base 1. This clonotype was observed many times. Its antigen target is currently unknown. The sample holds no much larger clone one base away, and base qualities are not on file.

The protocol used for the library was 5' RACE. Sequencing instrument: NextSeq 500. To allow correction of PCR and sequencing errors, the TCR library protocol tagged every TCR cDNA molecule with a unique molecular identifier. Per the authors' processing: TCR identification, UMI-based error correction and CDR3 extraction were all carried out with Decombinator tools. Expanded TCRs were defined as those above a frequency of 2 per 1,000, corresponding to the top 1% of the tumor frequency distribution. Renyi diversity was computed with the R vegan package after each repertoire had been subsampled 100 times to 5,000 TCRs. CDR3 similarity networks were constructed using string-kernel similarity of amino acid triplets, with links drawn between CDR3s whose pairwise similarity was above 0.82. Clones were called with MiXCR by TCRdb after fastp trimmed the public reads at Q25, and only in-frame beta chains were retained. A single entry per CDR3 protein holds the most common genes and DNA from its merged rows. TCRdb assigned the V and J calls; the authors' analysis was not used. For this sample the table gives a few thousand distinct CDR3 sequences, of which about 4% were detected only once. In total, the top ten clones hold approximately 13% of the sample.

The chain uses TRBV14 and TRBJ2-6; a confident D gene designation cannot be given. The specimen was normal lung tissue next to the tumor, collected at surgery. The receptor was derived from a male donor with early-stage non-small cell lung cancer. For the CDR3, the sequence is CASSQAWRMGANVLTF. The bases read TGTGCCAGCAGCCAAGCCTGGAGAATGGGGGCCAACGTCCTGACTTTC.